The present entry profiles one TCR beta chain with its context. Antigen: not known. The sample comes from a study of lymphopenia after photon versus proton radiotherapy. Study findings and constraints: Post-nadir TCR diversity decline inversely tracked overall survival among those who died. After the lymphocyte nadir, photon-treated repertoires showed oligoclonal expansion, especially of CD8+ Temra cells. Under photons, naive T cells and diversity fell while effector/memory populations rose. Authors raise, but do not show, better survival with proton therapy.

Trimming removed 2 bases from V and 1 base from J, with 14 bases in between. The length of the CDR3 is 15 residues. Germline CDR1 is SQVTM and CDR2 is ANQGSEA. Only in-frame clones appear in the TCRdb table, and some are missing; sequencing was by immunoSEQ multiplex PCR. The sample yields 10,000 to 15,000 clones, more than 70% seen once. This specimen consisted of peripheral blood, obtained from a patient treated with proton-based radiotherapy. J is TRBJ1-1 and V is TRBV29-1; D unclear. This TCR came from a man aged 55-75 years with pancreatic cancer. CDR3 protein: CSVELSERKNTEAFF. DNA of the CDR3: TGCAGCGTTGAATTGTCAGAGAGGAAGAACACTGAAGCTTTCTTT.